This entry concerns a single T cell receptor beta chain. What it binds is unknown. The CDR3 covers 13 residues. Between the trimmed V and J ends, which lost 5 bases and 4 bases, there was a span of 9 bases. Germline lookup yields CDR1 WNHNN and CDR2 SYGVQD (reference sequence). The record originates from a study of graft-versus-host responses after intestinal transplantation. Study-wide results and limits: Circulating GvH clones peaking coincided with falling HvG clones soon after transplant.

Clones were sequenced by immunoSEQ multiplex PCR, and TCRdb holds only the in-frame ones, with some missing. In the table there are more than 100,000 clones, approximately 92% of which are singletons. The rearrangement uses TRBV10-1 and TRBJ2-1; no reliable D call. The TCR comes from a human donor who received an intestinal transplant. The sequencing here drew on unstimulated CD4+ T cells sorted from spleen or lymph node cells, taken before intestinal transplant. The CDR3 here is CASSHDGYNEQFF. CDR3 nucleotide sequence: TGCGCCAGCAGTCATGACGGTTACAATGAGCAGTTCTTC.